A selection of T cell receptor beta chains follows, all from one sample in a study of OX40 agonist ivuxolimab in advanced cancers. TCRdb's table, derived via immunoSEQ multiplex PCR, lists solely in-frame clones and lacks some. The sample records 70,000 to 80,000 clones, 92% being singletons. This material consisted of CD4+ or CD8+ T cells sorted from blood, taken in a trial of the OX40 agonist ivuxolimab. Receptors originate from an adult with an advanced solid tumor such as melanoma, head and neck, liver or kidney cancer. Each CDR3 is given with its conserved first and last residue.

J,V,CDR3
TRBJ2-5,TRBV5-1,CASSLAGGGREETQYF
TRBJ2-3,TRBV30,CAWSVLGVGTDTQYF
TRBJ2-7,TRBV6-5,CASSYAGRPYEQYF
TRBJ2-6,TRBV9,CASSVEGAGANVLTF
TRBJ2-7,TRBV10-3,CAISEYYEQYF
TRBJ2-7,TRBV27,CASRTGLVPYEQYF
TRBJ1-6,TRBV25-1,CASSEDRGGPDNSPLHF
TRBJ1-2,TRBV6-6,CASSYSPLRAGGYTF
TRBJ2-1,TRBV18,CASSPGTSGYNEQFF
TRBJ1-5,TRBV29-1,CSVGQGSNQPQHF
TRBJ2-5,TRBV10-3,CAISTGTGDGETQYF
TRBJ2-7,TRBV18,CASSPSSQEQYF
TRBJ2-7,TRBV18,CASSPYSAGSYEQYF
TRBJ1-2,TRBV18,CASSPEGGLGYTF
TRBJ2-2,TRBV19,CASSIGQGAGELFF
TRBJ1-4,TRBV11-2,CASSLGPLGTEKLFF
TRBJ2-1,TRBV19,CASSPRDRTTYNEQFF
TRBJ2-2,TRBV25-1,CASSDPSYYTGELFF
TRBJ1-3,TRBV6-5,CASSYGGNTIYF
TRBJ1-1,TRBV11-3,CASSLQRGTEAFF
TRBJ1-5,TRBV27,CASSLSTGKEPQHF
TRBJ2-5,TRBV19,CASSIDEETQYF
TRBJ1-4,TRBV18,CASSSRQSATNEKLFF
TRBJ2-7,TRBV6-1,CASSEVAAGSYEQYF
TRBJ2-3,TRBV7-2,CASSGTPADTQYF
TRBJ2-1,TRBV7-2,CASSFAGVPNEQFF
TRBJ2-3,TRBV10-2,CASSDMGGRTDTQYF
TRBJ2-7,TRBV5-1,CASSLTGTGGFEQYF
TRBJ2-1,TRBV2,CASRSTGTSPNEQFF
TRBJ2-3,TRBV19,CASSGTSGSLSDTQYF
TRBJ2-7,TRBV11-2,CASSVLAGGPYEQYF
TRBJ1-6,TRBV6-6,CASSYNSPGGGSPLHF
TRBJ1-1,TRBV4-3,CASSLIQGVHTEAFF
TRBJ1-1,TRBV5-1,CASSPDGNTEAFF
TRBJ2-3,TRBV19,CASSTNLLGWGTDTQYF
TRBJ1-4,TRBV5-4,CASSLAGQSNEKLFF
TRBJ2-6,TRBV4-1,CASSQEALDRYSGANVLTF
TRBJ2-7,TRBV5-8,CASSPLGGRAPGEQYF
TRBJ2-3,TRBV9,CASSVATDTQYF
TRBJ1-5,TRBV30,CAWGRGVNQPQHF
TRBJ2-2,TRBV5-1,CASSLVDANTGELFF
TRBJ1-1,TRBV2,CASRTHDRNTEAFF
TRBJ2-5,TRBV11-1,CASSLASQETQYF
TRBJ2-7,TRBV5-6,CASSLEGLAYSYEQYF
TRBJ2-5,TRBV18,CASSSGQVQETQYF
TRBJ2-1,TRBV7-9,CASSLPTGDRGYSYNEQFF
TRBJ1-4,TRBV18,CASSPTGTGNEKLFF
TRBJ2-1,TRBV19,CASRPGLAYNEQFF
TRBJ1-6,TRBV6-1,CASIRDQNSPLHF
TRBJ1-2,TRBV4-1,CASSQSQEGAVPYGYTF
TRBJ1-5,TRBV18,CASSPGENQPQHF